The T cell receptor beta chain under discussion was sequenced for a study of cytomegalovirus exposure and HLA in healthy donors (dated by TCRdb to 2017 to 2019). At the level of the whole study: An earlier analysis of several hundred of the donors reported roughly 300 Gb of sequence data and some 110 million unique TCR beta sequences obtained from roughly 180 million T cells. Around 330 gigabases of sequencing data and around 90 million unique TCR sequences made up an early release that covered fewer than 650 HLA-typed donors. Among the roughly 400 genotyped donors, under 90% belonged to the genetic ancestry cluster associated with self-reported Caucasian donors. The study aimed to test whether cataloging public T cell receptors could reveal signatures of past pathogen exposure. The study used immunosequencing to profile the T cell repertoires of hundreds of subjects and linked those repertoires to cytomegalovirus serostatus. In addition to the first cohort of 666 subjects, a separate validation cohort of 120 different subjects was used. To predict cytomegalovirus infection status, the study combined high-throughput TCR immunosequencing, statistical association of individual TCRs with disease status, and machine learning. To study patterns of TCR occurrence, a later analysis re-analyzed previously published TCR beta repertoires from around 700 donors and added high-resolution HLA genotyping. Rather than drawing on any new phenotypic data, the later analysis identified candidate immune exposures from TCR beta sequences and the way those sequences occurred across donors. In an earlier analysis of 500 to 650 of the donors, high-throughput TCR beta sequencing was used to judge whether each TCR beta V gene segment behaved as functional or pseudogenic. Donor age, sex, ethnicity and CMV serostatus were compiled alongside the repertoire data. A later genetic analysis used genome-wide SNP genotypes for about 55% of the 666 donors, treating that subset as a discovery cohort. Every discovery cohort repertoire had been produced on one sequencing platform. Both class I and class II loci were covered by HLA typing, at four-digit resolution. Typing coverage varied by locus: about 620-640 donors for A, B, C, DRB1 and DQB1; approximately 520 for DQA1; over 600 for DPA1; roughly 450 for DPB1. About five DR-DQ haplotypes were treated as single units for association and clustering because of strong linkage in the cohort. Among a few hundred genotyped donors of the cohort, an average of around 240,000 unique TCR beta nucleotide sequences were sequenced per donor, around 18% of them non-productive.

Notes on this clone: Its antigen remains undetermined. Nothing much larger sits one base from this clone, and base qualities are not available.

The cohort consisted of 650 to 850 healthy bone marrow donors. At the time of sampling, all cohort members were nominally healthy, though unrecorded immune exposures were likely present. The donor was CMV seronegative and was included in the group of a few hundred seronegative cohort members. Every donor gave a peripheral blood sample, and the peripheral blood mononuclear cells from that sample were used for TCR beta sequencing. The Qiagen DNeasy Blood Extraction Kit was used to extract genomic DNA from the blood cell samples. Overall study outcomes, separate from this receptor: Assigning TCR associations to individual alleles was difficult when HLA alleles, especially DR and DQ, strongly co-occurred. A cluster of highly shared sequence variants was judged likely to represent a technical artifact of the sequencing pipeline. A later analysis found that HLA-associated TCR beta chains were more clonally expanded and had lower generation probabilities than equally common non-associated chains. At a false discovery rate of 0.05, a later analysis linked around 17,000 TCR beta sequences to specific HLA alleles. This cohort had only TCR beta chains sequenced, and the lack of alpha or paired-chain data limited which features could be detected. Because HLA typing was missing for some donors at each locus, association tests included only the typed subset. Correlated functional status among segregating V segments might reflect linkage disequilibrium, but an unknown experimental factor could not be ruled out. In a later analysis, the rate of TCR association differed among HLA loci, with DRB1 alleles having the most associated TCRs and HLA-C alleles having the fewest. In a later analysis, most CMV-associated TCR beta chains were found to appear HLA-restricted, with HLA associations seemingly driven largely by CMV exposure. V-gene and J-gene trimming of TCR beta chains was associated with a missense DCLRE1C variant in a later genetic analysis, and the association was replicated in an independent cohort. Some IMGT-functional V segments, including TRBV6-2 and TRBV6-3, could not be distinguished by the 87-base-pair reads and were therefore excluded. In a later analysis, several top co-occurrence clusters were reported to appear linked to parvovirus B19, influenza, CMV and Epstein-Barr virus. The authors suggested that the approach could potentially be extended to other disease states and immunological phenotypes. Some 15 rarely observed V segments, including chromosome 9 orphons, were excluded from the earlier analysis of some 590 of the donors because counts were too low. In both the original and validation cohorts, the classifier was reported to diagnose cytomegalovirus status with high specificity and sensitivity. Most TCR sequences were seen in very few donors, while some public TCRs were found in many individuals. A further reported finding was that TCR beta sequences accurately predicted the HLA-A and HLA-B alleles for most subjects in the first cohort. The study gave a list of under 200 TCR beta chains associated with cytomegalovirus. In vitro tests confirmed that a few of the cytomegalovirus-associated TCR beta chains recognize cytomegalovirus antigens. In an earlier analysis of fewer than 700 of the donors, most TCR beta V segments appeared in productive rearrangements about 90% or about 30% of the time, broadly matching IMGT annotations. Presence/absence analyses assumed roughly uniform sequencing depth across donors, an assumption that may not hold. A later genetic analysis reported fewer N-insertions in productive TCRs among donors in an Asian-associated ancestry cluster than the roughly 670-donor mean. CMV serostatus was the only immune exposure information available for the cohort.

The protocol used for the library was the immunoSEQ multiplex PCR assay. For the multiplex PCR, a mixture combining 60 forward primers for TCR Vbeta segments and 13 reverse primers for TCR Jbeta segments was used. A multiplex PCR assay on genomic DNA amplified the CDR3 region of rearranged TCR beta genes. Amplified TCR beta libraries were sequenced as 87-base-pair reads on the Illumina HiSeq System. The study's processing was this. In a later analysis, 70 million to 95 million unique TCR beta chains were counted across the roughly 610 repertoires, and about 9.9 million of these chains were shared by at least two donors. To remove PCR and sequencing errors, raw reads were error-corrected and collapsed into unique sequences using a nearest-neighbor algorithm that merged closely related sequences. To assign V, D and J gene segments, CDR3 sequences were aligned to IMGT reference sequences. Each retained sequence needed at least a six-nucleotide match to both a V gene segment and a J gene segment. A rearrangement counted as productive if the CDR3 had no stop codons and remained in frame with V and J, and every other rearrangement counted as non-productive. Following IMGT convention, CDR3 was defined as the stretch from the second conserved V-encoded cysteine to the conserved J-encoded phenylalanine. Sequences without an unambiguous match to a single V gene segment were excluded from the earlier analysis of over 500 of the donors. In an earlier analysis of a few hundred of the donors, a V segment was called functional when productive rearrangements were above 56.7%, and segregating when the standard deviation between donors exceeded 5%. To diagnose cytomegalovirus status from the catalog of TCR beta chain sequences, a statistical classification framework was built. In a later analysis, V and J genes were assigned by comparing TCR nucleotide sequences against IMGT/GENE-DB human TR gene sequences. The TCRdist pipeline was used in a later analysis to assign CDR3 sequences and most-parsimonious VDJ recombination scenarios. In a later analysis, every TCR beta chain was defined by the combination of its CDR3 amino acid sequence and its V-gene family, and reads without a unique V-gene family were dropped. As a way to deal with suspected cross-contamination and a sequencing artifact, a later analysis dropped under 600 nucleotide sequences that were highly shared and had low generation probability. A later analysis calculated a clonal expansion index for each public chain from normalized within-repertoire ranks of inferred template counts. A later analysis computed generation probabilities with a VDJ recombination model fitted to out-of-frame rearrangements, and checked the results against IGoR. In a later analysis, TCR-TCR, TCR-HLA and TCR-CMV co-occurrence was scored with hypergeometric tests, and a repertoire-size bias correction was applied to TCR pairs. To estimate false discovery rates, a later analysis permuted the HLA or CMV assignments 20 times. A later analysis grouped co-occurring TCRs with DBSCAN, adding TCRdist sequence similarity when clustering within HLA-allele-positive subsets. For co-occurrence clustering, repertoires with fewer than 30,000 or more than 120,000 public chains were excluded, along with about five repertoires with anomalous nucleotide sharing. The table comes from immuneACCESS by way of TCRdb, which keeps in-frame sequences with V and J called. Part of the clones is missing from these tables; in studies checked, under half for an unresolved V gene and the rest for unknown reasons. For V, J and clone size, that table is used; D and trimming come from the DNA. The sample contains around 300,000 clones, just over 70% of them found a single time. The biggest ten clones account for approximately 2.3% of the sample.

The germline V gene specifies MDHEN as CDR1 and SYDVKM as CDR2. The CDR3 has 13 amino acids, counting the end cysteine and phenylalanine. Kept here is only the CDR3 DNA, which spans 39 bases and is read in frame from base 1. The source of this sequence is a female donor in good health and CMV-seronegative. The receptor chain draws on TRBV28 and TRBJ2-5; no D gene is confidently identified. The better agreement between TRBJ2-7 and the DNA end casts doubt on the J call. Sequences were obtained from PBMCs. The encoded CDR3 is CASSFGLSYEQYF. The nucleotide sequence is TGTGCCAGCAGTTTTGGGCTGTCCTACGAGCAGTACTTC.